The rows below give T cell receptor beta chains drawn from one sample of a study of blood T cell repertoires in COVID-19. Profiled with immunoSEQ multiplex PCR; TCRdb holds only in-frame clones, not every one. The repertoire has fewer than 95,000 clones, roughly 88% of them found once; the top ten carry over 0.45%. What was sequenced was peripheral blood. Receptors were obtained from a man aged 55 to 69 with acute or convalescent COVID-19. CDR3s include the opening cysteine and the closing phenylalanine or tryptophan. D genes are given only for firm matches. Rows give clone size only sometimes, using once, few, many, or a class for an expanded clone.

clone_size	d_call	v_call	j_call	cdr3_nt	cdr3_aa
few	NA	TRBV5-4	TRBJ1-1	TGTGCCAGCAGCCACGGAGGGGCAGCGATGAACACTGAAGCTTTCTTT	CASSHGGAAMNTEAFF
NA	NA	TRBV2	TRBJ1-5	TGTGCCAGCAGTCAAGCAGGACTGGGACAAGAGGGTCAGCCCCAGCATTTT	CASSQAGLGQEGQPQHF
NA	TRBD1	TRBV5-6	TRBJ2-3	TGTGCCAGCAGCGGGAGGACAGGGCGGGGCACAGATACGCAGTATTTT	CASSGRTGRGTDTQYF
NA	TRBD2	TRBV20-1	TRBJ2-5	TGCAGTGCAAGTAGCGGGAGCAAGGAGACCCAGTACTTC	CSASSGSKETQYF
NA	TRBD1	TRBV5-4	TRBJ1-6	TGTGCCAGCAGCTTAGACAGGGTGAATTCACCCCTCCACTTT	CASSLDRVNSPLHF
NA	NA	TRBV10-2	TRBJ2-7	TGCGCCAGCAGTGAAGGGGCTGTGGGTGAGCAGTACTTC	CASSEGAVGEQYF
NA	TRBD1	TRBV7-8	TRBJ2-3	TGTGCCAGCAGCAACAGGGGAAGCACAGATACGCAGTATTTT	CASSNRGSTDTQYF
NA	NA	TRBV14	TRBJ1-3	TGTGCCAGCAGCCCTTACCTATTTCCTGGAAACACCATATATTTT	CASSPYLFPGNTIYF
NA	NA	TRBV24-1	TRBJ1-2	TGTGCCACCAGTGATTCCGGGATATCCTATGGCTACACCTTC	CATSDSGISYGYTF
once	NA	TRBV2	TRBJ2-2	TGTGCCAGCAGTGAACCGACCGGGGAGCTGTTTTTT	CASSEPTGELFF
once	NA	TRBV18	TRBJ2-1	TGTGCCAGCTCACCACAGAAGGGGGGGTCCTACAATGAGCAGTTCTTC	CASSPQKGGSYNEQFF
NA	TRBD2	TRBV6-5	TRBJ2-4	TGTGCCAGCAGTTCCCCCTCGACTAGCGGGATAAACATTCAGTACTTC	CASSSPSTSGINIQYF
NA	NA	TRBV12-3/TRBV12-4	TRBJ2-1	TGTGCCAGCAGTACTTTCTATGAGCAGTTCTTC	CASSTFYEQFF
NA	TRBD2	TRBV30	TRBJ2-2	TGTGCCTGGAGTGTAGGACTAGCCGGGGAGCTGTTTTTT	CAWSVGLAGELFF
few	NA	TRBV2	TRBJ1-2	TGTGCCAGCAGCTACAGAACGGTTAGCTATGGCTACACCTTC	CASSYRTVSYGYTF
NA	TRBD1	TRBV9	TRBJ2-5	TGTGCCAGCAGCGCCCGAACAGGGGCGTGGGAGACCCAGTACTTC	CASSARTGAWETQYF
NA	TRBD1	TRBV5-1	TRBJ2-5	TGCGCCAGCAGCGCCACCGGCGGACAGGTCCGAGAGACCCAGTACTTC	CASSATGGQVRETQYF
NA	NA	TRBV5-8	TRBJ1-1	TGTGCCAGCAGCTTCTCTCGGGGCACTGAAGCTTTCTTT	CASSFSRGTEAFF
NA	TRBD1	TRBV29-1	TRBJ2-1	TGCAGCGTTGGGACCGGGACAGGGGGCGCGGGAGGTGAGCAGTTCTTC	CSVGTGTGGAGGEQFF
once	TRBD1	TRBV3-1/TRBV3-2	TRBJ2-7	TGTGCCAGCAGCCAAGTTCTAGGGGGCGGGTACGAGCAGTACTTC	CASSQVLGGGYEQYF
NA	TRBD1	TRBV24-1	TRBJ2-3	TGTGCCACCAGTGATGAGGGGGCAACAGATACGCAGTATTTT	CATSDEGATDTQYF
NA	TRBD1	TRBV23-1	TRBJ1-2	TGCGCCAGCAGTCATACACAGGGGGCGGGTGGCTACACCTTC	CASSHTQGAGGYTF
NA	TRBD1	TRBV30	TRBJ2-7	TGTGCCTGGACCGCCGGGACAGGTACCTACGAGCAGTACTTC	CAWTAGTGTYEQYF
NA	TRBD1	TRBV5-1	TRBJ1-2	TGCGCCAGCAGCCGCCGGGCAGGGGGCGCGGACTATGGCTACACCTTC	CASSRRAGGADYGYTF
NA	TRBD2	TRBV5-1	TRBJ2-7	TGCGCCAGCAGCGTACAGAATCTAGCGGGGAGTCCCTACGAGCAGTACTTC	CASSVQNLAGSPYEQYF
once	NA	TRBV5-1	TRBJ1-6	TGCGCCAGCAATTCAGAGGGTCGGGGTAATTCACCCCTCCACTTT	CASNSEGRGNSPLHF
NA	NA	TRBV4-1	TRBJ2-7	TGCGCCAGCAGCCACCAGTGGGGCGCGGAAAGTTTGCAGTACTTC	CASSHQWGAESLQYF
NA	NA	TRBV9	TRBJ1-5	TGTGCCAGCAGCGTAGACGGGATTAGCAATCAGCCCCAGCATTTT	CASSVDGISNQPQHF
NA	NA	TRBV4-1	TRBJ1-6	TGCGCCAGCAGCCAAGTTCTCCCAGGGATTAATTCACCCCTCCACTTT	CASSQVLPGINSPLHF
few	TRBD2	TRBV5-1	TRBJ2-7	TGCGCCAGCAGCTTGGGACTAGCGGGAGGGGGCTCCAACGAGCAGTACTTC	CASSLGLAGGGSNEQYF
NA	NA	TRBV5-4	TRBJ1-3	TGTGCCAGCAGCTTGGGACAGGTTGGAAACACCATATATTTT	CASSLGQVGNTIYF
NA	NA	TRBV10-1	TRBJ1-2	TGCGCCAGCAGTGAGGGAGCCTATGGCTACACCTTC	CASSEGAYGYTF
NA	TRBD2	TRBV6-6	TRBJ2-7	TGTGCCAGCGGGAGGGGATCCTACGAGCAGTACTTC	CASGRGSYEQYF
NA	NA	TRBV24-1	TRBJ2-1	TGTGCCACCAGTGATTCCACAGGGTCCAAACTGAGGGCGGGTGAGCAGTTCTTC	CATSDSTGSKLRAGEQFF